These T cell receptor beta chains were read from a single sample in a study of T cell changes during pregnancy in multiple sclerosis. The data were produced by immunoSEQ multiplex PCR, yet TCRdb's version contains in-frame clones alone and is incomplete. The sample has about 75,000 clones; 90% to 95% are singletons. Source: CD4+ T cells from peripheral blood mononuclear cells, taken before pregnancy. These receptors originate from a female donor with multiple sclerosis, enrolled in a pregnancy study. Both conserved end residues are part of each CDR3.

j_call cdr3_length v_call cdr3_aa
TRBJ2-2 16 TRBV5-5 CASSIGQGFNTGELFF
TRBJ2-2 15 TRBV30 CAWSVLAGVTGELFF
TRBJ1-6 14 TRBV25-1 CASKDRSMVSPLHF
TRBJ2-7 15 TRBV7-2 CASSSRDSSPYEQYF
TRBJ2-5 16 TRBV6-6 CASSPNDRARQETQYF
TRBJ2-3 12 TRBV7-2 CASSLFSDTQYF
TRBJ1-2 16 TRBV7-8 CASSSTTLGGEGGYTF
TRBJ1-6 16 TRBV6-6 CASSYRSGGGNSPLHF
TRBJ2-7 13 TRBV14 CASSPSLAGGPSF
TRBJ1-1 16 TRBV6-5 CASSYQAVGVEDEAFF
TRBJ2-5 17 TRBV21-1 CASSKGFLRATGETQYF
TRBJ1-2 15 TRBV19 CASSILGQGAYGYTF
TRBJ1-4 14 TRBV30 CAWSTTGAVEKLFF
TRBJ1-4 16 TRBV18 CASSLPGQGQNEKLFF
TRBJ2-3 22 TRBV1 CTSSQPNTGTSGNFGNTDTQYF
TRBJ1-1 14 TRBV10-3 CATSTGPSNTEAFF
TRBJ1-1 15 TRBV4-1 CASSLRTGGRSEAFF
TRBJ2-1 15 TRBV28 CASSLTLSSYNEQFF
TRBJ2-2 15 TRBV28 CASSLSGSSTGELFF
TRBJ2-3 14 TRBV7-9 CASSTGQYTDTQYF
TRBJ2-4 15 TRBV27 CASSFGGVTKNIQYF
TRBJ1-3 13 TRBV2 CASSGRGAYTIYF
TRBJ1-5 14 TRBV5-6 CASSLFQFGQSQHF